The 12 T cell receptor beta chains below were found in one sample sequenced in a study of T cell responses to AZD1222 COVID-19 vaccine. Repertoires were generated with immunoSEQ multiplex PCR, while TCRdb's copy carries only in-frame clones and drops some. The table includes 120,000 to 150,000 clones, under 95% detected once. The source material was peripheral blood, sampled on day 0 of AZD1222 vaccination. Every receptor here comes from an adult in good health.

V usage is TRBV19 and J usage is TRBJ1-4; 7 bases are a match to TRBD1. Per germline, CDR1 LNHDA and CDR2 SQIVND (reference sequence). J lost 8 bases, V lost 8 bases, and 8 bases had no gene match. This CDR3 is 13 amino acids long. This chain's CDR3 is CASSQGDREKLFF. CDR3 in DNA: TGTGCCAGTTCCCAGGGGGATCGGGAAAAACTGTTTTTT. Using reference TRBV19 and TRBJ1-4 for the parts outside the CDR3, the full variable domain is DGGITQSPKYLFRKEGQNVTLSCEQNLNHDAMYWYRQDPGQGLRLIYYSQIVNDFQKGDIAEGYSVSREKKESFPLTVTSAQKNPTAFYLCASSQGDREKLFFGSGTQLSVL.

The chain recombines TRBV28 with TRBJ1-2; TRBD1 matches at 10 bases. V was clipped by 4 bases and J by 4 bases; unmatched bases: 18. The CDR3 has 19 residues. The germline CDR1 and CDR2 sequences are MDHEN and SYDVKM. The CDR3 DNA sequence: TGTGCCAGCAGTTCGCCCTCGATAAATAGACAGGGGGCTCCCTATGGCTACACCTTC. Translated, it gives CASSSPSINRQGAPYGYTF.

This sequence joins TRBV14 and TRBJ1-3; 8 bases match TRBD1. The CDR3 contains 13 residues. The V gene's germline CDR1 is SGHDN and CDR2 FVKESK. The V segment lost 4 bases and the J segment 4 bases; nucleotides outside the gene matches: 0. The CDR3 DNA sequence: TGTGCCAGCAGCCGGGACAGGGGAAACACCATATATTTT. This gives the protein CASSRDRGNTIYF.

J is TRBJ1-1 and V is TRBV19, with 8 bases identical to TRBD1. Germline loops: CDR1 LNHDA, CDR2 SQIVND (reference sequence). With V trimmed by 5 bases and J by 5 bases, 16 bases remained unmatched. The CDR3 runs 17 residues. The CDR3 DNA reads TGTGCCAGTAGTCCCAGACAGGGGAGTAGGGGGGTGACTGAAGCTTTCTTT. Translated, it gives CASSPRQGSRGVTEAFF. Based on the CDR3 plus reference TRBV19 and TRBJ1-1, the full variable domain is DGGITQSPKYLFRKEGQNVTLSCEQNLNHDAMYWYRQDPGQGLRLIYYSQIVNDFQKGDIAEGYSVSREKKESFPLTVTSAQKNPTAFYLCASSPRQGSRGVTEAFFGQGTRLTVV.

The V and J genes are TRBV5-4 and TRBJ1-1; no firm D call. The CDR3 loop spans 18 amino acids. Germline CDR1 and CDR2: SGHNT and YYREEE (reference sequence). Trimming cost V 0 bases and J 0 bases, with 18 bases left between them. The CDR3 nucleotides are TGTGCCAGCAGCTTGGGGCTGGACGGGCCAACCTTGAACACTGAAGCTTTCTTT. Translation gives CASSLGLDGPTLNTEAFF.

This clone was detected only once. This chain joins TRBV5-4 and TRBJ1-5; D unresolved. The CDR3 covers 13 residues. The germline V gene has CDR1 SGHNT and CDR2 YYREEE (reference sequence). Deletions cut 5 bases from V and 7 bases from J, with 13 bases between. The CDR3 loop is CASSFQPEQPQHF. The CDR3, as DNA: TGTGCCAGCAGTTTCCAACCAGAGCAGCCCCAGCATTTT.

In nucleotides, the CDR3 is TGTGCCAGCAGTCCCCGTCCTGGAAACACCATATATTTT. Protein product: CASSPRPGNTIYF. V gene TRBV27 combines with J gene TRBJ1-3; D call uncertain. V was shortened by 5 bases and J by 2 bases, with 7 bases between the two germline ends. Germline values: CDR1 MNHEY, CDR2 SMNVEV (reference sequence). The CDR3 runs 13 residues.

V gene TRBV5-6 combines with J gene TRBJ1-6; D not resolved. This CDR3 is 15 amino acids long. The germline gives CDR1 SGHDT, CDR2 YYEEEE. V gave up 4 bases and J gave up 10 bases, with 18 bases separating them. The CDR3 nucleotides read TGTGCCAGCAGCGTTCCGGGCCCGGAGGCGTCACCCCTCCACTTT. Its translation is CASSVPGPEASPLHF.

The V and J genes are TRBV10-3 and TRBJ2-1, with D hard to call. CDR3 length: 13 amino acids. The V gene lost 0 bases and the J gene lost 15 bases, with 15 bases spanning the gap. Germline loops: CDR1 ENHRY, CDR2 SYGVKD. CDR3 coding DNA: TGTGCCATCAGTGAGTCGAGCGTTCCCTCACCGTTCTTC. It translates to CAISESSVPSPFF.

V usage is TRBV6-5 and J usage is TRBJ2-3; D is possibly TRBD1 (5 bases). The germline V gene has CDR1 MNHEY and CDR2 SVGAGI. V shed 0 bases and J shed 2 bases, with 9 bases lying between them. The CDR3 consists of 15 residues. Here the CDR3 DNA reads TGTGCCAGCAGTTACTCGACGACAGACACAGATACGCAGTATTTT. Amino acids: CASSYSTTDTDTQYF.

The V call is TRBV2, the J call TRBJ1-1; D unclear. The ends were cut back, 11 bases at V and 11 bases at J, with 15 bases in the middle. Germline CDR1 SNHLY, CDR2 FYNNEI. The CDR3 has 10 residues. CDR3 amino acids: CASRRENAFF. CDR3 nucleotides: TGTGCCTCGAGGAGGGAGAATGCTTTCTTT.

This sequence joins TRBV28 and TRBJ1-4; a weak D match, TRBD1 (6 bases). The CDR3 runs to 14 residues. Trimming left V 5 bases short and J 5 bases short, with 12 bases between. Germline V CDR1 and CDR2: MDHEN, SYDVKM. As DNA, the CDR3 is TGTGCCAGCAGTCTCGACAGGCAGAATGAAAAACTGTTTTTT. Residues: CASSLDRQNEKLFF. Supplemented by reference TRBV28 and TRBJ1-4, the full variable domain reads DVKVTQSSRYLVKRTGEKVFLECVQDMDHENMFWYRQDPGLGLRLIYFSYDVKMKEKGDIPEGYSVSREKKERFSLILESASTNQTSMYLCASSLDRQNEKLFFGSGTQLSVL.